This TCR beta chain comes out of a study of blood T cell repertoires in COVID-19. Overall study: Whether acute or convalescent, the COVID-19 samples came from the United States, Italy and Spain. From T cells, B-cell-depleted T cells, or PBMCs came the material, which was cDNA or gDNA.

This CDR3 has 17 residues. Trimming removed 1 base at V and 0 bases at J, with 16 bases between. Looked up from germline, CDR1 is SGHTA and CDR2 is FQGTGA. In the authors' methods: The assay estimated nucleated cells by amplifying reference gene primers. The table came from immunoSEQ multiplex PCR; TCRdb's copy has only in-frame clones and leaves some out. Clone size and V and J calls were adopted from that table, with D and trimming inferred from the DNA. The sample holds around 200,000 clones; 75% to 90% are singletons and the top ten take 1% to 1.4%. Sequenced material: peripheral blood. The V gene is TRBV7-3, the J gene TRBJ2-7, with D perhaps TRBD2 (6 bases). This TCR derives from a man aged 25 to 45 with acute or convalescent COVID-19. The CDR3 nucleotides are TGTGCCAGCAGCTTAATAGAATGCGGGATGAGCTCCTACGAGCAGTACTTC. Protein product: CASSLIECGMSSYEQYF.